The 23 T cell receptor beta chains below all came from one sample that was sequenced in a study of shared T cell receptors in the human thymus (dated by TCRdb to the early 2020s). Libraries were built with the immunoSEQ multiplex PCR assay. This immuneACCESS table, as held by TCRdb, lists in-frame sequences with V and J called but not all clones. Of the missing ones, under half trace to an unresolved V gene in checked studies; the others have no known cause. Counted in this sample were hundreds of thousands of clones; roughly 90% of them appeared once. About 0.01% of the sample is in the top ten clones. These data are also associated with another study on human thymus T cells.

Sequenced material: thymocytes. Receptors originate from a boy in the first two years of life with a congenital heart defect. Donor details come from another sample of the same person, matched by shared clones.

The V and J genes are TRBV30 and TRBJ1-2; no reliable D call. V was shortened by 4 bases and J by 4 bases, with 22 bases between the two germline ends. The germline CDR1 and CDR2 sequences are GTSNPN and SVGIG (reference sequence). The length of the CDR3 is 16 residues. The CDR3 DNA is TGTGCCTGGACTTGTGACGGTTCCTCGGGTTCCTATGGCTACACCTTC. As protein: CAWTCDGSSGSYGYTF.

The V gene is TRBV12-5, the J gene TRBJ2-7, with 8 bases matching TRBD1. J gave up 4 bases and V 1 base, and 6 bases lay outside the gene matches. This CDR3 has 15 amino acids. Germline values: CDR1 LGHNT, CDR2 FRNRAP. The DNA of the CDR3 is TGTGCTAGTGGTTTGGAGGGACAGGCGCTGTACGAGCAGTACTTC. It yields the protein CASGLEGQALYEQYF.

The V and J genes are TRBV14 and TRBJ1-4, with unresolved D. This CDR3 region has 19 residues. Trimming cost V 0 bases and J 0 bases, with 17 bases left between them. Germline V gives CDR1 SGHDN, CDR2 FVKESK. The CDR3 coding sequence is TGTGCCAGCAGCCAAGATAGGAGCGGAACGGGCGCAACTAATGAAAAACTGTTTTTT. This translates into CASSQDRSGTGATNEKLFF.

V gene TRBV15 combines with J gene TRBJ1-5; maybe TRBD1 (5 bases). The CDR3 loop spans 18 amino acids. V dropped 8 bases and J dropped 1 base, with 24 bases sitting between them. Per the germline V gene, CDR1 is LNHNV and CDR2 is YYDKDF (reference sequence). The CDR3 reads CATQHGLGREASNQPQHF. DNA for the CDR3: TGTGCCACCCAGCACGGCCTCGGCAGGGAGGCGAGCAATCAGCCCCAGCATTTT.

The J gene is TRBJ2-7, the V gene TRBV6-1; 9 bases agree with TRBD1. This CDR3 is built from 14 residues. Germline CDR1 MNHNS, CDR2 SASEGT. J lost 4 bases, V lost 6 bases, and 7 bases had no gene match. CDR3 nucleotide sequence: TGTGCCAGCAGAGTGGGACAGGGCGAATACGAGCAGTACTTC. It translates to CASRVGQGEYEQYF.

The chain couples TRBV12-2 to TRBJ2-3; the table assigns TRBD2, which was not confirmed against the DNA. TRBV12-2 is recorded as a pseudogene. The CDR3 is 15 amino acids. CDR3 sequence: CASRLTSGKTDTQYF. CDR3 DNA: TGTGCAAGTCGCTTGACTAGCGGGAAGACAGATACGCAGTATTTT.

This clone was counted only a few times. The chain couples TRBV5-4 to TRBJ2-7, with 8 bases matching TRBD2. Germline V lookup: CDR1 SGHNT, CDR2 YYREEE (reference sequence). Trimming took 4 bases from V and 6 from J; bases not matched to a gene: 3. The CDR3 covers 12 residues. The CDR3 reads CASSAGGVEQYF. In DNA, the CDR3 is TGTGCCAGCAGCGCCGGGGGGGTCGAGCAGTACTTC.

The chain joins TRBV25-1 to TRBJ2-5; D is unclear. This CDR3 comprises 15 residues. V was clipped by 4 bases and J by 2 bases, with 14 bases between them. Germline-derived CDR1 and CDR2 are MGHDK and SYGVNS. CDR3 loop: CASSAPYRFQETQYF. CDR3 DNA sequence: TGTGCCAGCAGTGCCCCTTATAGATTTCAAGAGACCCAGTACTTC.

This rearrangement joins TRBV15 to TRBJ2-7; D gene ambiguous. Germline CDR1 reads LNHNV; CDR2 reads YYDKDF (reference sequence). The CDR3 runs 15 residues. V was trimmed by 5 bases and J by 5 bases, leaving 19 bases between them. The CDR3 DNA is TGTGCCACCAGCCCCCGCCGGGTTTCCCCTAACGAGCAGTACTTC. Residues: CATSPRRVSPNEQYF.

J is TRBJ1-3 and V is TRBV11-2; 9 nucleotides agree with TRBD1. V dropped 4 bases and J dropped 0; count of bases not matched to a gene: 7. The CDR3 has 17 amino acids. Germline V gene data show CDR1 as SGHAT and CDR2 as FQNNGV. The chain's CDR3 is CASSSRDRVASGNTIYF. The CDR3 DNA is TGTGCCAGCAGCTCCCGGGACAGGGTCGCCTCTGGAAACACCATATATTTT.

The CDR3 DNA reads as TGCGCCAGCAGCCAAGATGGCATCGCGGCAGATACGCAGTATTTT. Encoded protein: CASSQDGIAADTQYF. The J gene is TRBJ2-3, the V gene TRBV4-3; the D is unclear. Germline V CDR1 and CDR2: LGHNA, YSLEER. V lost 0 bases and J lost 4, with 11 bases in between. The CDR3 runs 15 residues.

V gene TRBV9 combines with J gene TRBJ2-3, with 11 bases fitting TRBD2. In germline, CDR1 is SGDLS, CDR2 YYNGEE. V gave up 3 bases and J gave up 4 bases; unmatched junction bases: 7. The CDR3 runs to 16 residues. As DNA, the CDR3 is TGTGCCAGCAGCGCGGCCACTAGCGGGAGTGCAGATACGCAGTATTTT. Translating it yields CASSAATSGSADTQYF.

The CDR3 DNA sequence: TGTGCCACCAGCTGGGGACAGGTGAACACTGAAGCTTTCTTT. This gives the protein CATSWGQVNTEAFF. The J gene is TRBJ1-1, the V gene TRBV15, with 8 bases that match TRBD1. CDR3 length: 14 residues. Germline trimming cut 5 bases from V and 0 bases from J; bases unmatched to any gene: 2. CDR1 and CDR2 (germline): LNHNV, YYDKDF (reference sequence).

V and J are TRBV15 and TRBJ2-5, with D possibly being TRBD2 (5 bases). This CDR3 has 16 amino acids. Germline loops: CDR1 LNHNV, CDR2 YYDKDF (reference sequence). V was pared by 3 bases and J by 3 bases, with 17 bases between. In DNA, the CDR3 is TGTGCCACCAGCAGGGTGCCCGGGGTCGACGAAGAGACCCAGTACTTC. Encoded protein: CATSRVPGVDEETQYF.

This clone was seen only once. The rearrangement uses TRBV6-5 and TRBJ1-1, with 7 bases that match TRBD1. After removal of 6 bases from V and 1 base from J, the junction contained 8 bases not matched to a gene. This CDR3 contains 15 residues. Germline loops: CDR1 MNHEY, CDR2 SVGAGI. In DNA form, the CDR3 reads TGTGCCAGCAGGGGGAAAGGACAGGAGAACACTGAAGCTTTCTTT. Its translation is CASRGKGQENTEAFF.

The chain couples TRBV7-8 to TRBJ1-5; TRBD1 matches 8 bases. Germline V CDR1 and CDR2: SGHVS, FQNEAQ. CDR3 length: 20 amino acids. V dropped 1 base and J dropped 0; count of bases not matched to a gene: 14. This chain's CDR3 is CASSLVSPPDRDYSNQPQHF. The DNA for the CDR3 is TGTGCCAGCAGCTTAGTTTCTCCTCCGGACAGGGACTATAGCAATCAGCCCCAGCATTTT. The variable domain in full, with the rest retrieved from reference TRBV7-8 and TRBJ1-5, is GAGVSQSPRYKVAKRGQDVALRCDPISGHVSLFWYQQALGQGPEFLTYFQNEAQLDKSGLPSDRFFAERPEGSVSTLKIQRTQQEDSAVYLCASSLVSPPDRDYSNQPQHFGDGTRLSIL.

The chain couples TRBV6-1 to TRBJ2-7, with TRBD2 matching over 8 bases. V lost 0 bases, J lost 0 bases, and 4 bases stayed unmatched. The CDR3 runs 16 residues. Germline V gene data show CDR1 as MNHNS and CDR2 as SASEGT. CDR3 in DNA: TGTGCCAGCAGTGAAGCCGGGCGGGAGGTCTCCTACGAGCAGTACTTC. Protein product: CASSEAGREVSYEQYF.

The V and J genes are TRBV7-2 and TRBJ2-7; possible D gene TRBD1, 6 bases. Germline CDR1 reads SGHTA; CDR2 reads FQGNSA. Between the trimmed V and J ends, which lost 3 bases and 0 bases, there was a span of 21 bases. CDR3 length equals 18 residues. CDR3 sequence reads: CASSLSRGGVVSSYEQYF. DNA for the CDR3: TGTGCCAGCAGCTTGTCCAGGGGTGGGGTCGTAAGCTCCTACGAGCAGTACTTC.

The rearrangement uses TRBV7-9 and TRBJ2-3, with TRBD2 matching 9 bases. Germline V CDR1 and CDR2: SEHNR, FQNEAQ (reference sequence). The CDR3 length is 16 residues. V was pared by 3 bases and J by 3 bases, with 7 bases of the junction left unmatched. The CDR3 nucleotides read TGTGCCAGCAGCTTCACGAGCGGGAGGACAACAGATACGCAGTATTTT. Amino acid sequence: CASSFTSGRTTDTQYF.

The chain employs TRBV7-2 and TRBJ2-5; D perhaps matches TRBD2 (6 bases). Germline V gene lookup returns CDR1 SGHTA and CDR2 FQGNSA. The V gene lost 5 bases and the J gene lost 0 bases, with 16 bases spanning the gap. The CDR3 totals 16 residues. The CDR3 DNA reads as TGTGCCAGCAGCAGCCTCCGGCGGGAATACCAAGAGACCCAGTACTTC. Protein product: CASSSLRREYQETQYF.

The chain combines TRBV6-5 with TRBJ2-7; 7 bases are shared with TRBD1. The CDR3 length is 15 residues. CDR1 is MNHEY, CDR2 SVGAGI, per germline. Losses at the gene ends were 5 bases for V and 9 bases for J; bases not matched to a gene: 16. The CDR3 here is CASSPHTGVILVQYF. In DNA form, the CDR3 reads TGTGCCAGCAGTCCACACACAGGGGTCATACTCGTGCAGTACTTC.

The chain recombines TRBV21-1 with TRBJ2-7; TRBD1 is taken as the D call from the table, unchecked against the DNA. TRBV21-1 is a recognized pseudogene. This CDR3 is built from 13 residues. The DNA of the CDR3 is TGTGCCAGGTGGCCCAGATCCCCCTACGAGCAGTACTTC. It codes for CARWPRSPYEQYF.

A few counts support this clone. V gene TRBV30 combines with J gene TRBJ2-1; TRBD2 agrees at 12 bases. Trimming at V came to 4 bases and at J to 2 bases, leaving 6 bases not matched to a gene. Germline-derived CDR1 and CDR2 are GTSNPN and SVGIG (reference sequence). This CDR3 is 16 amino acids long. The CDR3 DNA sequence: TGTGCCTGGACCGACCGACTAGCGGGAGCCTACAATGAGCAGTTCTTC. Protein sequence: CAWTDRLAGAYNEQFF.